The rows below give T cell receptor beta chains drawn from one sample of a study of blood T cell repertoires in COVID-19. This table comes from immunoSEQ multiplex PCR, and its TCRdb copy is limited to in-frame clones, with some not included. The sample consists of 110,000 to 150,000 clones, roughly 80% of them appearing once. Sequenced: peripheral blood. The receptors were sampled from a man in his forties or fifties with active or convalescent COVID-19. The CDR3 runs from the conserved cysteine through the conserved F or W. Each record gives: CDR3 protein, J gene, V gene.

CDR3 protein: CASSLDLWGQVMNTEAFF
J gene: TRBJ1-1
V gene: TRBV5-4

CDR3 protein: CASSIHSGSSYNEQFF
J gene: TRBJ2-1
V gene: TRBV19

CDR3 protein: CASSVVQGAEQYF
J gene: TRBJ2-7
V gene: TRBV9

CDR3 protein: CSVGQGDSPLHF
J gene: TRBJ1-6
V gene: TRBV29-1

CDR3 protein: CASSLTAINYGYTF
J gene: TRBJ1-2
V gene: TRBV27

CDR3 protein: CASKRDLYNEQFF
J gene: TRBJ2-1
V gene: TRBV27

CDR3 protein: CASSPRGEDIQYF
J gene: TRBJ2-4
V gene: TRBV9

CDR3 protein: CASSPRDSGFIGPNEQFF
J gene: TRBJ2-1
V gene: TRBV27

CDR3 protein: CASSLDRTMNTEAFF
J gene: TRBJ1-1
V gene: TRBV3-1/TRBV3-2

CDR3 protein: CASGRGTDTQYF
J gene: TRBJ2-3
V gene: TRBV6-6

CDR3 protein: CATQGVETQYF
J gene: TRBJ2-5
V gene: TRBV28

CDR3 protein: CASSSDSTMNTEAFF
J gene: TRBJ1-1
V gene: TRBV5-1

CDR3 protein: CASSLGTGNTEAFF
J gene: TRBJ1-1
V gene: TRBV11-2

CDR3 protein: CASSLVGGRSSDTQYF
J gene: TRBJ2-3
V gene: TRBV7-6

CDR3 protein: CASRGGGPSDTQYF
J gene: TRBJ2-3
V gene: TRBV6-4

CDR3 protein: CASSSAGTGVADTQYF
J gene: TRBJ2-3
V gene: TRBV11-2

CDR3 protein: CASSRMYSNQPQHF
J gene: TRBJ1-5
V gene: TRBV5-8

CDR3 protein: CASRTRARGYGYTF
J gene: TRBJ1-2
V gene: TRBV5-8

CDR3 protein: CASSERGQSQETQYF
J gene: TRBJ2-5
V gene: TRBV10-1

CDR3 protein: CASSFRTSNYGYTF
J gene: TRBJ1-2
V gene: TRBV7-8

CDR3 protein: CASSALREVPTDTQYF
J gene: TRBJ2-3
V gene: TRBV2

CDR3 protein: CASSLAGRTSGLRNEQFF
J gene: TRBJ2-1
V gene: TRBV5-1

CDR3 protein: CASSLGGTGRAPLHF
J gene: TRBJ1-6
V gene: TRBV7-3

CDR3 protein: CASSLSAGDYEQYF
J gene: TRBJ2-7
V gene: TRBV11-2

CDR3 protein: CASRGVAGEHGVAKNIQYF
J gene: TRBJ2-4
V gene: TRBV10-1

CDR3 protein: CASSGGQSTEAFF
J gene: TRBJ1-1
V gene: TRBV5-5

CDR3 protein: CASSATGVTADTQYF
J gene: TRBJ2-3
V gene: TRBV9